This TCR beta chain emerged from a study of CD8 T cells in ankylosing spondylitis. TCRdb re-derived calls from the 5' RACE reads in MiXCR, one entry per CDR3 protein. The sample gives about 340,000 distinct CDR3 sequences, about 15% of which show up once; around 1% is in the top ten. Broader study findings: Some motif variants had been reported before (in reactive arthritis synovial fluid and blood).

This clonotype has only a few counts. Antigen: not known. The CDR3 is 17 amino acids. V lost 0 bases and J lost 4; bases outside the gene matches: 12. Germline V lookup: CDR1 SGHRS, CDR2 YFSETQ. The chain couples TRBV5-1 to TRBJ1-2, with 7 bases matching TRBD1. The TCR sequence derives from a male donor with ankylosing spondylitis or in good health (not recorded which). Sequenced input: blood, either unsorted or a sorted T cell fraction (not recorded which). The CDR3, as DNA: TGCGCCAGCAGCTTGGTGACAGGGCCCCCCGCGGGCTATGGCTACACCTTC. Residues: CASSLVTGPPAGYGYTF.